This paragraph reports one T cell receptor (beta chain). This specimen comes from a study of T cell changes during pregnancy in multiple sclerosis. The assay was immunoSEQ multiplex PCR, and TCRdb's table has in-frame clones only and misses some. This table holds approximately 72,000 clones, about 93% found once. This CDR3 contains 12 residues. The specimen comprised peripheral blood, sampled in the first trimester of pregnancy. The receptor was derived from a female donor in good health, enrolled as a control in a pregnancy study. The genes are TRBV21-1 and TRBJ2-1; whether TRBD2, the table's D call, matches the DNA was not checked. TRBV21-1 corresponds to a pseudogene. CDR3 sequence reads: CASSRRSNEQFF. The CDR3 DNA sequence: TGTGCCAGCAGCAGGCGGTCCAATGAGCAGTTCTTC.